The present TCR beta chain was sequenced within a study of T cell responses to AZD1222 COVID-19 vaccine. Overall study results and limits: Variant regions that are unmutated are reportedly the target of nearly half of spike-specific TCRs. Donors, mostly white British, included more females; clonal diversity was possibly underestimated. Only a handful of individuals given AZD1222 were seropositive at baseline.

TCRdb keeps only in-frame clones here, not all; method: immunoSEQ multiplex PCR. The table records about 160,000 clones, around 94% of them present only once. Remarks on this clone: Its antigen is as yet unknown. At one end, the junction sequence differs from germline, possibly due to a read error.

The source is an adult who received the AZD1222 COVID-19 vaccine. The material sequenced was peripheral blood, taken 28 days after the second AZD1222 dose.

CDR3 sequence reads: CASSQEFGRLTF. DNA of the CDR3: TGTGCCAGCAGCCAAGAGTTCGGCAGGCTAACTTTT. The chain uses TRBV3-1 (or the pseudogene TRBV3-2) and TRBJ1-6; no clear D. The germline V gene has CDR1 LGHDT and CDR2 YNNKEL (reference sequence). This CDR3 is built from 12 residues.